These 3 T cell receptor beta chains originate from one sample sequenced in a study of shared clonotypes between healthy human individuals. Profiled with immunoSEQ multiplex PCR; TCRdb holds only in-frame clones, not every one. The sample includes around 580,000 clones, roughly 98% seen only once; the top ten take approximately 0.33%. Naive CD8 isolation took CD45RO-negative cells positively selected for CCR7 and excluded terminally differentiated effector memory CD45RA+ cells. Sequenced sample: naive CD8+ T cells sorted from blood. These receptors all stem from a man aged 30-40 years in good health.

The table lists this clone with a count of one. This chain uses TRBV7-6 with TRBJ2-2, with no clear D. V was trimmed by 5 bases and J by 4 bases, leaving 14 bases between them. From germline, CDR1 is SGHVS and CDR2 FNYEAQ. CDR3 length: 15 residues. CDR3 DNA sequence: TGTGCCAGCAGCGTAAGTTGGATTGGCACCGGGGAGCTGTTTTTT. It yields the protein CASSVSWIGTGELFF.

The chain links TRBV5-1 to TRBJ2-1, with TRBD2 matching 7 bases. CDR1 is SGHRS and CDR2 is YFSETQ in the germline V gene. This CDR3 comprises 17 residues. With V trimmed by 5 bases and J by 1 base, 12 bases remained unmatched. For the CDR3, the DNA is TGCGCCAGCAGTTTGTCTGGCGGGAGCGGATCCTACAATGAGCAGTTCTTC. It yields the protein CASSLSGGSGSYNEQFF.

V is TRBV7-2 and J is TRBJ2-7, with D maybe TRBD1 (5 bases). Germline assignment: CDR1 SGHTA and CDR2 FQGNSA. The CDR3 is made up of 12 amino acids. V lost 8 bases and J lost 4, with 12 bases in between. The chain's CDR3 is CASRGANYEQYF. The CDR3 DNA is TGTGCCAGCCGTGGGGCAAATTACGAGCAGTACTTC.